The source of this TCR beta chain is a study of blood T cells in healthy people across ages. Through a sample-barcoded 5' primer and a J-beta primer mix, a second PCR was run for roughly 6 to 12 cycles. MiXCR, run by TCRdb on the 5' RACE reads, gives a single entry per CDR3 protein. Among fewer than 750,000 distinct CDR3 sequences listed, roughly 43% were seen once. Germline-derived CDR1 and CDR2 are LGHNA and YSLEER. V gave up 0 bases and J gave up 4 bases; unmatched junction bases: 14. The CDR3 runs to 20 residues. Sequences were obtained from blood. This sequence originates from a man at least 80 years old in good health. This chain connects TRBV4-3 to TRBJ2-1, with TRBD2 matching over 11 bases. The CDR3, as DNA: TGCGCCAGCAGCCAAGATGCGGGTAGCGGGAGGGCCGGTCTATACAATGAGCAGTTCTTC. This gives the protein CASSQDAGSGRAGLYNEQFF.